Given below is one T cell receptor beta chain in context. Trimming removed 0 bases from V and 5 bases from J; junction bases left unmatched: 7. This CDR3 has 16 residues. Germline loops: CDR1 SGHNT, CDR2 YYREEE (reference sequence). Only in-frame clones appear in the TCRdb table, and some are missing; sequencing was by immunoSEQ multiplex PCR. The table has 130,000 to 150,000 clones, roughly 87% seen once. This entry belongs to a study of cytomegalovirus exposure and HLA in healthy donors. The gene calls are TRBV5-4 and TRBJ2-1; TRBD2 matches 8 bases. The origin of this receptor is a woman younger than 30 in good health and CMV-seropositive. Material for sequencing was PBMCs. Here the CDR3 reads CASSLGGGFRDNEQFF. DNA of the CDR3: TGTGCCAGCAGCTTGGGCGGGGGGTTTCGGGACAATGAGCAGTTCTTC.